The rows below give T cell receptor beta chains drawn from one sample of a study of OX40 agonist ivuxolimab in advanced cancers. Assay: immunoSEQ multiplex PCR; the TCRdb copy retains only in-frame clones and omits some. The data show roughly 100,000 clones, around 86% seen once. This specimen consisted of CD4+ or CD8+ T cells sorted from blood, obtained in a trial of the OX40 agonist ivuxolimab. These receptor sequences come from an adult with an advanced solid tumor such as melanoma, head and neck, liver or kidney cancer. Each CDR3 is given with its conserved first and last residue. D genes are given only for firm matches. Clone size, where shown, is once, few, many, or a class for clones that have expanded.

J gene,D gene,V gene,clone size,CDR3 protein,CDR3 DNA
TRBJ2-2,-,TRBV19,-,CASSSTRIRFPGELFF,TGTGCCAGTAGTTCTACCCGGATCCGATTCCCCGGGGAGCTGTTTTTT
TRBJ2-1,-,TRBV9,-,CASSVGLQGGNEQFF,TGTGCCAGCAGCGTAGGTTTACAGGGAGGGAATGAGCAGTTCTTC
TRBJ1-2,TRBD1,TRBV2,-,CASRTGGADGYTF,TGTGCCAGCAGGACAGGGGGCGCGGATGGCTATACCTTC
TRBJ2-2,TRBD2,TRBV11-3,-,CASSLAGGGFDTGELFF,TGTGCCAGCAGCTTAGCAGGCGGGGGGTTTGACACCGGGGAGCTGTTTTTT
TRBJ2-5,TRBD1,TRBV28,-,CASSLAGTGQETQYF,TGTGCCAGCAGTCTAGCCGGGACAGGACAAGAGACCCAGTACTTC
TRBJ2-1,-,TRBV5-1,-,CASSFQGSNDNEQFF,TGCGCCAGCAGCTTCCAGGGGAGTAATGACAATGAGCAGTTCTTC
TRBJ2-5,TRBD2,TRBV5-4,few,CASSRGASGGAETQYF,TGTGCCAGCAGCCGGGGGGCTAGCGGGGGGGCCGAGACCCAGTACTTC
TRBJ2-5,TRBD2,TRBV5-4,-,CASSFGLAQETQYF,TGTGCCAGCAGCTTCGGACTAGCGCAAGAGACCCAGTACTTC
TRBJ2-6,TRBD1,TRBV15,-,CATSRGTGASGANVLTF,TGTGCCACCAGCAGGGGAACAGGGGCCTCTGGGGCCAACGTCCTGACTTTC
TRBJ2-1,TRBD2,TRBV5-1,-,CASSPGLAGEYNEQFF,TGCGCCAGCAGCCCGGGACTAGCGGGGGAATACAATGAGCAGTTCTTC
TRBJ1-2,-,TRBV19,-,CASTTGGGGYTF,TGTGCCAGCACTACCGGGGGAGGTGGCTACACCTTC
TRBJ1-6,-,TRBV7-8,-,CASSGRDVYNSPLHF,TGTGCCAGCAGCGGCCGGGACGTCTATAATTCACCCCTCCACTTT
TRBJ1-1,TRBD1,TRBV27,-,CASSLPGGTATEAFF,TGTGCCAGCAGTTTACCCGGAGGGACAGCCACTGAAGCTTTCTTT
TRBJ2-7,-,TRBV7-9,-,CASSPRAVKSSYEQYF,TGTGCCAGCAGCCCCCGAGCGGTGAAGAGCTCCTACGAGCAGTACTTC
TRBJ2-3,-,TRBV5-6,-,CASSLSGGVTDTQYF,TGTGCCAGCAGCCTCTCAGGGGGGGTCACAGATACGCAGTATTTT